A selection of T cell receptor beta chains follows, all from one sample in a study of blood T cells in healthy people across ages. In TCRdb, the 5' RACE reads were re-called with MiXCR into one record per CDR3 protein. The table lists approximately 760,000 distinct CDR3 sequences, 25% of them singletons. These data were also reused for a study on T cells of mothers and their children.

The sequencing sample was made of blood. The receptor set was obtained from a boy between 5 and 17 years old in good health. The CDR3 runs from the conserved cysteine through the conserved F or W. The order of the fields is J gene, V gene, clone size, D gene, CDR3 length, CDR3 DNA, CDR3 protein. D genes are given only for firm matches. Size is omitted from some rows. Given values are once, few, many or a class for expanded clones.

>TRBJ2-4|TRBV11-2|NA|NA|15
TGTGCCAGCAGCAGTCTCAAACAAGCCAAAAACATTCAGTACTTC
CASSSLKQAKNIQYF
>TRBJ1-6|TRBV6-5|few|TRBD1|14
TGTGCCAGCAGGATGGGACAGGGCAATTCACCCCTCCACTTT
CASRMGQGNSPLHF
>TRBJ2-3|TRBV12-3/TRBV12-4|few|TRBD1|15
TGTGCCAGCAGTGTCCGGGACAGGGGGCGAAATACGCAGTATTTT
CASSVRDRGRNTQYF
>TRBJ1-4|TRBV7-2|NA|NA|14
TGTGCCAGCACACGGGCAGGCACGAATGAAAAACTGTTTTTT
CASTRAGTNEKLFF
>TRBJ2-1|TRBV4-1|few|TRBD1|16
TGCGCCAGCAGCCAAGAAGGCGTTGGGACAGGCAATGAGCAGTTCTTC
CASSQEGVGTGNEQFF
>TRBJ1-4|TRBV20-1|many|NA|12
TGCAGTGCGGGACGACAGAATGAAAAACTGTTTTTT
CSAGRQNEKLFF
>TRBJ1-2|TRBV12-5|NA|NA|12
TGTGCTAGTGGTTTGGGAGATTTCGGCTACACCTTC
CASGLGDFGYTF
>TRBJ1-5|TRBV28|NA|NA|14
TGTGCCAGCAGGGTCCGGGGTCTTAATCAGCCCCAGCATTTT
CASRVRGLNQPQHF
>TRBJ1-2|TRBV29-1|NA|NA|14
TGCAGCGCCCTTATTGTTGCGGAGGGCTCTAGCTACACCTTC
CSALIVAEGSSYTF
>TRBJ2-5|TRBV10-2|NA|TRBD2|16
TGCGCCAGCAGTGATAACAGCGGGAGGGCTCAAGAGACCCAGTACTTC
CASSDNSGRAQETQYF
>TRBJ2-1|TRBV20-1|NA|NA|14
TGCAGTGCCCTCCCCCCGGCCCAACCCGGTGAGCAGTTCTTC
CSALPPAQPGEQFF
>TRBJ2-5|TRBV7-6|NA|NA|14
TGTGCCAGCAGCTTAGAGGGCTCCCCTTTGAACCAGTACTTC
CASSLEGSPLNQYF
>TRBJ2-5|TRBV7-6|few|TRBD2|16
TGTGCCAGCAGCTTAGCGCCTAGCGGGATCCAAGAGACCCAGTACTTC
CASSLAPSGIQETQYF
>TRBJ2-1|TRBV5-1|few|NA|14
TGCGCCAGCAGCTTGGGACAGCTTTACAATGAGCAGTTCTTC
CASSLGQLYNEQFF
>TRBJ2-2|TRBV11-2|once|TRBD2|15
TGTGCCAGCAGCTTGTGGGAGGGGTCCCCCGGGGAGCTGTTTTTT
CASSLWEGSPGELFF
>TRBJ2-1|TRBV2|NA|NA|11
TGTGCCAGCAGCGACAGTGAGGAGCAGTTCTTC
CASSDSEEQFF
>TRBJ2-7|TRBV20-1|NA|TRBD2|17
TGCAGTGCTAGAGATCCCAGGACTAGCGGGAGAGGGAACGAGCAGTACTTC
CSARDPRTSGRGNEQYF
>TRBJ1-6|TRBV10-3|NA|NA|13
TGTGCCATCAGGCCAGGGGCGGATTCACCCCTCCACTTT
CAIRPGADSPLHF